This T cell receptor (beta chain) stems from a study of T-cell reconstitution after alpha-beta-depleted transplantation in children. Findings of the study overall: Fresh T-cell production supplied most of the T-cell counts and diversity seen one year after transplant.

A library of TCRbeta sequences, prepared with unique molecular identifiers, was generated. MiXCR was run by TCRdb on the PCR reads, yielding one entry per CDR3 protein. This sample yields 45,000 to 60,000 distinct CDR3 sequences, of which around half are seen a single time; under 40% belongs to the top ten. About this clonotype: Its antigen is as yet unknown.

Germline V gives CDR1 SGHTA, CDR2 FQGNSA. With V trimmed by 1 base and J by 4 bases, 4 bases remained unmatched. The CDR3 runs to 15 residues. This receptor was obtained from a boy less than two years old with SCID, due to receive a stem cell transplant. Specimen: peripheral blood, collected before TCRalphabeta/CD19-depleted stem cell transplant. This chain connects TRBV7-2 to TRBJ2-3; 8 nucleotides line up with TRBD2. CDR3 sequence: CASSLGGSGADTQYF. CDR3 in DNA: TGTGCCAGCAGCTTAGGTGGTAGCGGGGCAGATACGCAGTATTTT.